These T cell receptor beta chains were read from a single sample in a study of shared clonotypes between healthy human individuals. The data were produced by immunoSEQ multiplex PCR, yet TCRdb's version contains in-frame clones alone and is incomplete. The data contain about 2 million clones, roughly 95% of them singletons. Sequencing used naive CD8+ T cells sorted from blood. Every receptor here comes from a man younger than 35 in good health. Each CDR3 is given with its conserved first and last residue. A D gene is named only where the DNA matches it firmly. The size entry is marked missing in some rows and otherwise reads once, few, many or a size class.

clone size	V gene	J gene	D gene	CDR3 DNA	CDR3 protein
-	TRBV18	TRBJ1-2	TRBD1	TGTGCCAGCTCACCGGGACAGGGGGCAAACTATGGCTACACCTTC	CASSPGQGANYGYTF
-	TRBV28	TRBJ2-3	TRBD2	TGTGCCAGCAAGCCCAGCGGGGGTCCAGATACGCAGTATTTT	CASKPSGGPDTQYF
-	TRBV2	TRBJ2-1	TRBD2	TGTGCCAGCAGTGCGGGACTAGCGGATTACAATGAGCAGTTCTTC	CASSAGLADYNEQFF
-	TRBV7-9	TRBJ1-2	-	TGTGCCAGCAGCTTAGACAGCTATGGCTACACCTTC	CASSLDSYGYTF
-	TRBV4-3	TRBJ2-7	-	TGCGCCAGCAGCCAAGCCCCGGCTAGCGCAAGCTACGAGCAGTACTTC	CASSQAPASASYEQYF
-	TRBV7-6	TRBJ2-6	TRBD2	TGTGCCAGCAGCCCAGGACTAGCGGGAGTAGCGGGGGCCAACGTCCTGACTTTC	CASSPGLAGVAGANVLTF
-	TRBV11-2	TRBJ2-7	-	TGTGCCAGCAGCTCCGGCCTCTACGAGCAGTACTTC	CASSSGLYEQYF
-	TRBV4-1	TRBJ2-7	-	TGCGCCAGCAGCCAAGCTACGTATGACTACGAGCAGTACTTC	CASSQATYDYEQYF
-	TRBV28	TRBJ1-2	-	TGTGCCAGCAGGATGGGACTTTTCTATGGCTACACCTTC	CASRMGLFYGYTF
-	TRBV7-9	TRBJ2-7	-	TGTGCCAGCAGCCCCCGGGAATCCAGCTCCTACGAGCAGTACTTC	CASSPRESSSYEQYF
-	TRBV7-2	TRBJ2-7	TRBD2	TGTGCCAGCAGCTTACCCGGGACTAGCGGCTACGAGCAGTACTTC	CASSLPGTSGYEQYF
-	TRBV9	TRBJ1-3	-	TGTGCCAGCAGCGTAGGAGGAGGGAGCGGAGGGGAAGGAAACACCATATATTTT	CASSVGGGSGGEGNTIYF
-	TRBV9	TRBJ2-1	-	TGTGCCAGCAGCGTAGGAGGCGCCTACAATGAGCAGTTCTTC	CASSVGGAYNEQFF
-	TRBV7-9	TRBJ2-7	TRBD1	TGTGCCAGCAGCCTCTCACCGCGACAGGGCCTCTCCTACGAGCAGTACTTC	CASSLSPRQGLSYEQYF
-	TRBV5-6	TRBJ1-1	-	TGTGCCAGCAGCTTCCGGGGGGCGCGTACTGAAGCTTTCTTT	CASSFRGARTEAFF
-	TRBV5-1	TRBJ2-3	-	TGCGCCAGCAGCGTGGGAGTTAACGGTGGAGATACGCAGTATTTT	CASSVGVNGGDTQYF
-	TRBV28	TRBJ2-7	-	TGTGCCAGCAGTCCCGGACACGGGGCCTCGAGAGAGCAGTACTTC	CASSPGHGASREQYF
-	TRBV6-1	TRBJ1-2	-	TGTGCCAGCTGCCTCCGGCAAAACTATGGCTACACCTTC	CASCLRQNYGYTF
-	TRBV7-7	TRBJ2-1	-	TGTGCTAGCAGCCCCCTTGTTTCCGGATACAATGAGCAGTTCTTC	CASSPLVSGYNEQFF
-	TRBV5-6	TRBJ1-6	-	TGTGCCAGCAGTTTAGGGGCGGATTCACCCCTCCACTTT	CASSLGADSPLHF
-	TRBV7-8	TRBJ1-1	-	TGTGCCAGCAGCTTATTCAGTGGGGATGAAGCTTTCTTT	CASSLFSGDEAFF
-	TRBV18	TRBJ1-2	-	TGTGCCAGCTCACCACCCGGGGGGTTCTATGGCTACACCTTC	CASSPPGGFYGYTF
-	TRBV29-1	TRBJ2-3	-	TGCAGCGTTCGGGACTCCTCGGGTGCGCAGTATTTT	CSVRDSSGAQYF
-	TRBV6-1	TRBJ1-5	-	TGTGCCAGCAGTGAATTAGACGATAGCAATCAGCCCCAGCATTTT	CASSELDDSNQPQHF
-	TRBV4-3	TRBJ2-7	TRBD1	TGCGCCAGCAGCCAAGATAGAGCGGACAGGGGGTATTCCGAGCAGTACTTC	CASSQDRADRGYSEQYF
-	TRBV29-1	TRBJ2-1	TRBD2	TGCAGCGTTGAAGGGATCCGGACTAGCGGGAGTAATGAGCAGTTCTTC	CSVEGIRTSGSNEQFF
-	TRBV7-9	TRBJ1-2	-	TGTGCCAGCAGCCCGATGGGGGGAAACTATGGCTACACCTTC	CASSPMGGNYGYTF
-	TRBV15	TRBJ2-1	-	TGTGCCACCAGCAGATCTATAAGGACAGTAGTCTACAATGAGCAGTTCTTC	CATSRSIRTVVYNEQFF
-	TRBV6-5	TRBJ1-4	-	TGTGCCAGCAGATTCGGACGAGAACTGTTTTTT	CASRFGRELFF
-	TRBV15	TRBJ2-7	TRBD1	TGTGCCACCAGCGGGGGAGACAGGGAGCTCTACGAGCAGTACTTC	CATSGGDRELYEQYF
-	TRBV7-9	TRBJ2-2	-	TGTGCCAGCAGCTCCCCCATGAGCACCGGGGAGCTGTTTTTT	CASSSPMSTGELFF
-	TRBV25-1	TRBJ1-1	-	TGTGCCAGCAGACGAGAAACAGGGATGGACACTGAAGCTTTCTTT	CASRRETGMDTEAFF
-	TRBV19	TRBJ2-7	-	TGTGCCAGTAGTATGGTCTTTCTGGACGAGCAGTACTTC	CASSMVFLDEQYF
-	TRBV6-6	TRBJ1-5	-	TGTGCCAGCAGTTACCAATATCAGCCCCAGCATTTT	CASSYQYQPQHF
-	TRBV6-1	TRBJ1-4	TRBD1	TGTGCCAGCAGTGAATTTTGGGGACAGGAGGGTGAAAAACTGTTTTTT	CASSEFWGQEGEKLFF
-	TRBV4-1	TRBJ1-1	TRBD1	TGCGCCAGCAGCCAGGACAGACAGGGGATGAACACTGAAGCTTTCTTT	CASSQDRQGMNTEAFF
-	TRBV27	TRBJ1-5	-	TGTGCCAGCAGTTTATTGGGGGGGGTCGAGAATCAGCCCCAGCATTTT	CASSLLGGVENQPQHF
-	TRBV6-5	TRBJ2-5	-	TGTGCCAGCAGTTACACGACAGAGGAGGAGACCCAGTACTTC	CASSYTTEEETQYF
-	TRBV11-2	TRBJ2-7	-	TGTGCCAGCCTCCCCAGGGACTCTTACGTTGAGCAGTACTTC	CASLPRDSYVEQYF
-	TRBV13	TRBJ1-1	-	TGTGCCAGCAGCTTAGAGCCGGGCCCAGCTTTCTTT	CASSLEPGPAFF
-	TRBV11-1	TRBJ2-1	-	TGTGCCAGCAGCTTAGCCGCCGGGGCTAGCAAGTACAATGAGCAGTTCTTC	CASSLAAGASKYNEQFF
-	TRBV6-1	TRBJ2-7	-	TGTGCCAGCAGTGAATGGCCGAAGGGCGGCCACTACGAGCAGTACTTC	CASSEWPKGGHYEQYF
-	TRBV7-9	TRBJ2-7	-	TGTGCCAGCAGCAGACAGGTTTTCGGCGGGAGTGCCGACGAGCAGTACTTC	CASSRQVFGGSADEQYF
-	TRBV4-1	TRBJ1-5	-	TGCGCCAGCAGCCAGGAGACAGGACTTTATCAGCCCCAGCATTTT	CASSQETGLYQPQHF
-	TRBV10-2	TRBJ2-7	-	TGCGCCAGCAGTGTCGGAGGGGCCTACGAGCAGTACTTC	CASSVGGAYEQYF
-	TRBV7-9	TRBJ2-5	TRBD1	TGTGCCAGCAGCCATCGGACAGGGGGGCCTCAAGAGACCCAGTACTTC	CASSHRTGGPQETQYF
-	TRBV7-8	TRBJ1-1	-	TGTGCCAGCAGCTTAGCGCTGGCTGAAGCTTTCTTT	CASSLALAEAFF
-	TRBV30	TRBJ2-7	-	TGTGCCTGGGATTCTCGGGGGCGCGAGCAGTACTTC	CAWDSRGREQYF
-	TRBV10-3	TRBJ1-2	-	TGTGCCATCAGTGAGTATGGAGACAGCTCGTCTGGCTACACCTTC	CAISEYGDSSSGYTF
-	TRBV9	TRBJ2-3	-	TGTGCCAGCAGCGGAGAGCGCCTCGGAGATACGCAGTATTTT	CASSGERLGDTQYF
-	TRBV7-7	TRBJ2-7	TRBD1	TGTGCTAGCAGCCCAGGGACAGGGGGGTTCTACGAGCAGTACTTC	CASSPGTGGFYEQYF
-	TRBV7-2	TRBJ1-6	-	TGTGCCAGCAGCTTTGGCCAGGGGAATTCACCCCTCCACTTT	CASSFGQGNSPLHF
-	TRBV27	TRBJ2-1	TRBD2	TGTGCCAGCAGTTTAGGTAGCGGGCTATACAATGAGCAGTTCTTC	CASSLGSGLYNEQFF
once	TRBV27	TRBJ2-5	-	TGTGCCAGCAGCTTGGGGGTTTTTGAGACCCAGTACTTC	CASSLGVFETQYF
-	TRBV6-5	TRBJ2-5	-	TGTGCCAGCAGTTTGGGACCTCCTCAAGAGACCCAGTACTTC	CASSLGPPQETQYF
-	TRBV4-1	TRBJ2-3	-	TGCGCCAGCAGCCAAGGGGGGCAACAGGGACCTCGATCAGATACGCAGTATTTT	CASSQGGQQGPRSDTQYF
-	TRBV27	TRBJ2-1	-	TGTGCCAGCAGTTTAAGCCTAGATTACGATGAGCAGTTCTTC	CASSLSLDYDEQFF
-	TRBV7-8	TRBJ2-7	TRBD2	TGTGCCAGCAGCTTAGGGGGGACTACCTACGAGCAGTACTTC	CASSLGGTTYEQYF
-	TRBV2	TRBJ2-6	-	TGTGCCAGCCTCGTCTTAACCAGCTCTGGGGCCAACGTCCTGACTTTC	CASLVLTSSGANVLTF
-	TRBV7-9	TRBJ2-7	-	TGTGCCAGCAGCCCCGTCCCCTACGAGCAGTACTTC	CASSPVPYEQYF